This T cell receptor beta chain was retrieved from a study of T cell repertoires in ileal Crohn's disease. Germline V lookup: CDR1 SGHDT, CDR2 YYEEEE. The CDR3 contains 12 residues. V lost 3 bases and J 7 bases, leaving 11 bases between the germline ends. TCRdb's table, derived via immunoSEQ multiplex PCR, lists solely in-frame clones and lacks some. The sample holds roughly 16,000 clones, about 92% seen once. The TCR was taken from an adult with Crohn's disease. The source material was ileal tissue. This sequence joins TRBV5-6 and TRBJ2-7; possibly TRBD1 for D (6 bases). CDR3 loop: CASSSQGLEQYF. The CDR3 DNA is TGTGCCAGCAGCTCCCAGGGGTTGGAGCAGTACTTC.